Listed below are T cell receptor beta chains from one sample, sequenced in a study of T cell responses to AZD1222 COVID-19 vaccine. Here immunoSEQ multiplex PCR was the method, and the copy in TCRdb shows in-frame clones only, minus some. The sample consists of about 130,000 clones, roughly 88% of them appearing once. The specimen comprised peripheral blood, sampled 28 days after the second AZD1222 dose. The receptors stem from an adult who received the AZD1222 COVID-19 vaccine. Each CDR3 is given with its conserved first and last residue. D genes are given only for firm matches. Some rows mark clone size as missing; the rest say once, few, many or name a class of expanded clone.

TGTGCCAGCAGCCAATTAGGCCGCTCCTACGAGCAGTACTTC CASSQLGRSYEQYF 14 TRBV3-1/TRBV3-2 . TRBJ2-7 .
TGCGCCAGCAGCCAAGGCCACTCGACAGCCGGGGAGCTGTTTTTT CASSQGHSTAGELFF 15 TRBV4-1 . TRBJ2-2 .
TGTGCCAGCAGTCGATCCAGGGAGTGGAACATTCAGTACTTC CASSRSREWNIQYF 14 TRBV6-6 . TRBJ2-4 .
TGTGCCAGCAGTGACCCGGGACAGGGGAATCAGCCCCAGCATTTT CASSDPGQGNQPQHF 15 TRBV9 TRBD1 TRBJ1-5 .
TGTGCCAGTAGTCCCTATACAGGTAACACTGAAGCTTTCTTT CASSPYTGNTEAFF 14 TRBV19 . TRBJ1-1 once
TGTGCCAGCAAAGTCAGCTCCCGGGAGACCCAGTACTTC CASKVSSRETQYF 13 TRBV7-8 . TRBJ2-5 .
TGCGCCAGCAGCCACAACGCAGATACGCAGTATTTT CASSHNADTQYF 12 TRBV5-1 . TRBJ2-3 .
TGCGCCAGCAGCGGGGATGGGACCGTTAATGAAAAACTGTTTTTT CASSGDGTVNEKLFF 15 TRBV4-3 . TRBJ1-4 .
TGCGCCAGCAGCCAGAGGACAGGGTGGGGGCAGTACTTC CASSQRTGWGQYF 13 TRBV4-3 TRBD1 TRBJ2-7 .
TGTGCCAGCAGTGGACCGACAGGGGCTGATTCACCCCTCCACTTT CASSGPTGADSPLHF 15 TRBV2 TRBD1 TRBJ1-6 .
TGCGCCAGCAGGGGACAGGGAACCTACGAGCAGTACTTC CASRGQGTYEQYF 13 TRBV10-1 TRBD1 TRBJ2-7 .
TGTGGTACCGGGACAGGGGGTCCTGAAGCTTTCTTT CGTGTGGPEAFF 12 TRBV7-9 TRBD1 TRBJ1-1 once
TGTGCCACCAGCAGAGGGGTGGTGGAAAAGGGGAAGTCGAACACTGAAGCTTTCTTT CATSRGVVEKGKSNTEAFF 19 TRBV15 . TRBJ1-1 .
TGTGCCAGCAGCAAAGTTACCAGGGGACACTCTGGAAACACCATATATTTT CASSKVTRGHSGNTIYF 17 TRBV28 . TRBJ1-3 .
TGTGCCAGCAGCTCCGTAGGTCCCCTCTCCTACGAGCAGTACTTC CASSSVGPLSYEQYF 15 TRBV5-6 . TRBJ2-7 .
TGTGCCAGCCGACAGGGGCAGGATCAGCCCCAGCATTTT CASRQGQDQPQHF 13 TRBV5-8 TRBD1 TRBJ1-5 .
TGCGCCAGCAGCTCCGAGGGACTAGCTGTCGAGACCCAGTACTTC CASSSEGLAVETQYF 15 TRBV5-1 TRBD2 TRBJ2-5 .